Here is one T cell receptor (beta chain) with its context. Looked up from germline, CDR1 is SGHRS and CDR2 is YFSETQ. This CDR3 spans 15 amino acids. V was pared by 1 base and J by 3 bases, with 11 bases between. Libraries were prepared by immunoSEQ multiplex PCR; TCRdb keeps only in-frame clonotypes and omits some of them. The sample has some 69,000 clones, 80% to 90% seen once; the top ten hold over 3%. The data belong to a study of OX40 agonist ivuxolimab in advanced cancers. The sequence was collected from an adult with an advanced solid tumor such as melanoma, head and neck, liver or kidney cancer. Sequenced material: CD4+ or CD8+ T cells sorted from blood, taken in a trial of the OX40 agonist ivuxolimab. The chain joins TRBV5-1 to TRBJ2-1; D is possibly TRBD1 or TRBD2 (5 bases each). CDR3 coding DNA: TGCGCCAGCAGCTTGAGGGGAGATAGCTACAATGAGCAGTTCTTC. Translating gives CASSLRGDSYNEQFF.